The text below deals with one TCR beta chain. V was cut by 6 bases and J by 3 bases, with 15 bases left in between. CDR3 size: 15 residues. The germline V gene has CDR1 MDHEN and CDR2 SYDVKM. As processed by the authors: Reference gene primer amplification in the assay estimated nucleated cell counts. Sequencing used immunoSEQ multiplex PCR; TCRdb keeps in-frame clones, though not all of them. That table supplies the V and J calls and clone size; D and trimming were determined from the DNA. The sample contains some 40,000 clones, around 80% of which appear only once. These data originate in a study of blood T cell repertoires in COVID-19. Overall study context: Specimens from acute and convalescent COVID-19 originated in the United States, Italy and Spain. From T cells, B-cell-depleted T cells, or PBMCs came the material, which was cDNA or gDNA.

The TCR originated in a man aged 80 or over with active or convalescent COVID-19. The sequenced sample was peripheral blood. The rearrangement joins TRBV28 to TRBJ1-5, with a weak D call TRBD1 (5 bases). CDR3 protein: CASSRLAGVNQPQHF. The CDR3 DNA sequence: TGTGCCAGCAGCCGATTGGCGGGGGTCAATCAGCCCCAGCATTTT.